Included here is one TCR beta chain sequence, with context. In this sample, this clone turned up once. Its antigen specificity is not known. There are no base qualities to consult, and no much larger clone falls within one base. Libraries came from the immunoSEQ multiplex PCR assay. TCRdb mirrors the immuneACCESS table, restricted to in-frame sequences. Some clones are absent from its copies; in checked studies, under half trace to an unresolved V gene, and the reason for the others is unknown. The table for this sample lists approximately 70,000 clones; more than 85% of them were counted only once. The ten biggest clones cover 1.5% to 2% of the sample. This sample is part of a study of T cell changes during pregnancy in multiple sclerosis (dated by TCRdb to the late 2010s). For the wider study: In women with multiple sclerosis, the researchers looked at how the T cell repertoire shifted as pregnancy progressed.

The CDR3 covers 14 residues, taking in both the cysteine and the phenylalanine. Just CDR3 DNA is preserved here, 42 bases in frame from base 1. A distance of 15 bases separates the germline ends of V and J, which lose 3 bases and 4 bases respectively. CDR1 GTSNPN and CDR2 SVGIG were looked up in the germline V gene (reference sequence). This material consisted of peripheral blood, taken in the first trimester of pregnancy. This sequence uses TRBV30 and TRBJ1-2; confidence is insufficient to name the D gene. The receptor's source is a female donor in good health, enrolled as a control in a pregnancy study. The sequenced DNA is TGTGCCTGGAGCAAGACACGGCCCAGCTATGGCTACACCTTC. It encodes CAWSKTRPSYGYTF.